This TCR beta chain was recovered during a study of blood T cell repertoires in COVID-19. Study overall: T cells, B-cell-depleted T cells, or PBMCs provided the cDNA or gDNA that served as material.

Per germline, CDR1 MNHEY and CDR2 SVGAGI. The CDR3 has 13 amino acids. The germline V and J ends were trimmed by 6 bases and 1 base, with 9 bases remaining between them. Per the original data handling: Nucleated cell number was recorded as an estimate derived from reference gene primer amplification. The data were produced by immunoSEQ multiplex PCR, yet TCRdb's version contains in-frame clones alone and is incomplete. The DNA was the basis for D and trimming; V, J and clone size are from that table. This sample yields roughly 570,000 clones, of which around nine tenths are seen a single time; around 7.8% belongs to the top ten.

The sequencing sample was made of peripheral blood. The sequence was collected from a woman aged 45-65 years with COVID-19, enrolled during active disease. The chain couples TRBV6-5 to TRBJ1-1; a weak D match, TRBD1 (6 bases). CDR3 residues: CASSRTANTEAFF. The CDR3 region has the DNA TGTGCCAGCAGCCGGACAGCGAACACTGAAGCTTTCTTT.